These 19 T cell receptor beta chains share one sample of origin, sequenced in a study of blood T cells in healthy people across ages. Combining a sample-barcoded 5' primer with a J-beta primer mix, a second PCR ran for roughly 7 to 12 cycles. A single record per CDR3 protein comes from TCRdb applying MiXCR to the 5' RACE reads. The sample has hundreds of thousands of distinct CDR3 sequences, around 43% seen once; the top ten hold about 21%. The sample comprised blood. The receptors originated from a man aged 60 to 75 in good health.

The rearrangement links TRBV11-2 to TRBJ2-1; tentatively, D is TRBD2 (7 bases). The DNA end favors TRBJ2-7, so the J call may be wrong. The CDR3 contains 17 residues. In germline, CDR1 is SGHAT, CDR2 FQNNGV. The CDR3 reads CASSLSDGGARYNEQYF. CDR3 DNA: TGTGCCAGCAGCTTGTCCGATGGGGGGGCTAGGTACAATGAGCAGTACTTC.

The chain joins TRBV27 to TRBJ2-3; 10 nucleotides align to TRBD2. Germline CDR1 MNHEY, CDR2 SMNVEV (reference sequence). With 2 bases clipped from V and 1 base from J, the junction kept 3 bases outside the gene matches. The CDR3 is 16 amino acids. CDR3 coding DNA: TGTGCCAGCAGTTTACTTACTAGCGGGGGCACAGATACGCAGTATTTT. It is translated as CASSLLTSGGTDTQYF.

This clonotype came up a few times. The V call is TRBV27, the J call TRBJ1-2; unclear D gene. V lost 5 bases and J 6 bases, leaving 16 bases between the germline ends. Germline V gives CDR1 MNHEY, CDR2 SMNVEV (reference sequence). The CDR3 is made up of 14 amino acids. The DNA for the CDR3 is TGTGCCAGCAGTGTTGAATGGGGATCCCATGGCTACACCTTC. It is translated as CASSVEWGSHGYTF.

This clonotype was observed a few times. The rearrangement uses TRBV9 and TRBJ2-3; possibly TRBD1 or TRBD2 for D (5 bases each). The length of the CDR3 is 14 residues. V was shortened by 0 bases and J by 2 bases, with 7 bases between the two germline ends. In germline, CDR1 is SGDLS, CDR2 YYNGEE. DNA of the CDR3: TGTGCCAGCAGCGTAGAGGGACCCACAGATACGCAGTATTTT. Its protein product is CASSVEGPTDTQYF. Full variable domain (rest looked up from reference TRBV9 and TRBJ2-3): DSGVTQTPKHLITATGQRVTLRCSPRSGDLSVYWYQQSLDQGLQFLIQYYNGEERAKGNILERFSAQQFPDLHSELNLSSLELGDSALYFCASSVEGPTDTQYFGPGTRLTVL.

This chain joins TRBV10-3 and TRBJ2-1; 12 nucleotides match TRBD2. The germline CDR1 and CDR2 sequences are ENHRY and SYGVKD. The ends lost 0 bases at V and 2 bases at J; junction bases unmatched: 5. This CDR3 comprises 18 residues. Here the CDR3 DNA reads TGTGCCATCAGTGAGTCAGGGGCTAGCGGGGGGGCCTACAATGAGCAGTTCTTC. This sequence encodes CAISESGASGGAYNEQFF.

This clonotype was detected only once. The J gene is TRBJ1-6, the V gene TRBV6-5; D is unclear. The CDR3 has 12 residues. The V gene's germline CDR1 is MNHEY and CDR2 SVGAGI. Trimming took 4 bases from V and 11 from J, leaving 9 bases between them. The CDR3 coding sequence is TGTGCCAGCAGTTCGGGCGTTCCACCCCTCCACTTT. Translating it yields CASSSGVPPLHF.

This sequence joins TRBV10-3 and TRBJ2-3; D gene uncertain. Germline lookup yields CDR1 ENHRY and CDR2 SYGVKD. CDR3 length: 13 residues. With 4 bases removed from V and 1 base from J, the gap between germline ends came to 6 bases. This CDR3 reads CAISGVGTDTQYF. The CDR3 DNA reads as TGTGCCATCAGTGGGGTAGGCACAGATACGCAGTATTTT.

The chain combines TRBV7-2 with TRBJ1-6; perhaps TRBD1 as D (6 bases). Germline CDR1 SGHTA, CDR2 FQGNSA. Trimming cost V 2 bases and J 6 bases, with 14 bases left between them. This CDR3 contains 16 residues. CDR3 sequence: CASSLSFGQSNSPLHF. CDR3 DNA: TGTGCCAGCAGCTTATCGTTTGGACAGAGTAATTCACCCCTCCACTTT.

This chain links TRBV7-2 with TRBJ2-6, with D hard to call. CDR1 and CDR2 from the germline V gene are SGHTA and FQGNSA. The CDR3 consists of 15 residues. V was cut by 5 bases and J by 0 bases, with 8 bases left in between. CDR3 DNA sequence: TGTGCCAGCAGCCAACCGGTCTCTGGGGCCAACGTCCTGACTTTC. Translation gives CASSQPVSGANVLTF.

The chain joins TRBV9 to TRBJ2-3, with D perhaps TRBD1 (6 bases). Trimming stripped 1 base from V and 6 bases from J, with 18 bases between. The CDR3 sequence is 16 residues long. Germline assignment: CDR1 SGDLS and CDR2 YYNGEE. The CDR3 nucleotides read TGTGCCAGCAGCGTATTCGCCCACAGGGAGACGGATACGCAGTATTTT. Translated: CASSVFAHRETDTQYF.

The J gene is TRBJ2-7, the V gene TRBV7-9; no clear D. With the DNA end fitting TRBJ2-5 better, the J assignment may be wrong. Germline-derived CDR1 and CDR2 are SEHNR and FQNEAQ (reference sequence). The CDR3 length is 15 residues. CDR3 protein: CASSLVFAGEETQYF. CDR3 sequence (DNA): TGTGCCAGCAGCTTAGTTTTCGCAGGAGAAGAGACCCAGTACTTC.

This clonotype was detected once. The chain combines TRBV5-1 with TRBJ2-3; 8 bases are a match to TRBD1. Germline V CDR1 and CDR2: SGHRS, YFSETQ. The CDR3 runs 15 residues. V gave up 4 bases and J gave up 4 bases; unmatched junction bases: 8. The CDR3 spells CASSRTGLGSDTQYF. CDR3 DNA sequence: TGCGCCAGCAGCAGGACAGGGTTAGGCTCAGATACGCAGTATTTT.

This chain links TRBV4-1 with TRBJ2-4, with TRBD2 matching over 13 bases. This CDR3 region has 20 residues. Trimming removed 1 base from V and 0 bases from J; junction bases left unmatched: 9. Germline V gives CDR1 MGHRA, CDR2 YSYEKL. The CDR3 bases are TGCGCCAGCAGCCAAGTCGGACTAGCGGGGGAGAAGTTAGCCAAAAACATTCAGTACTTC. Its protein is CASSQVGLAGEKLAKNIQYF.

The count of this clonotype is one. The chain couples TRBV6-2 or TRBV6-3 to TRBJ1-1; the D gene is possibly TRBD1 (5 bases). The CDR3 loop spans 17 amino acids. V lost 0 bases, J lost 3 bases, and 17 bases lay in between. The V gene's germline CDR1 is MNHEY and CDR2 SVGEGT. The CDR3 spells CASSYSLDIPSHTEAFF. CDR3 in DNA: TGTGCCAGCAGTTACTCCTTGGACATTCCCTCTCACACTGAAGCTTTCTTT.

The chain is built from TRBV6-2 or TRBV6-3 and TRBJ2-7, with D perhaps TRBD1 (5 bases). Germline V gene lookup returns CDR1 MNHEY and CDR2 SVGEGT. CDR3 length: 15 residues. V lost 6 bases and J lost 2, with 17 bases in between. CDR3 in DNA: TGTGCCAGCAGGCTACCAGGGTCTGGGGCCTACGAGCAGTACTTC. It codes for CASRLPGSGAYEQYF.

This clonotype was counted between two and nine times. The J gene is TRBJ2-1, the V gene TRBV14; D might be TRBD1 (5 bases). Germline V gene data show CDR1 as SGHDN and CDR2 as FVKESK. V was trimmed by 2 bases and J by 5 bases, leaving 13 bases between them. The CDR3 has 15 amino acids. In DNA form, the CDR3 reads TGTGCCAGCAGCCAACCAGGGCACATTCACAATGAGCAGTTCTTC. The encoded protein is CASSQPGHIHNEQFF.

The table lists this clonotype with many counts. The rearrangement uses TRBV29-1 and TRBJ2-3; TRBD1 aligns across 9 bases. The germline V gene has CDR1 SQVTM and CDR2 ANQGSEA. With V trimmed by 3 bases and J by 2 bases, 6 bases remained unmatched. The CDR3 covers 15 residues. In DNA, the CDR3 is TGCAGCGTTGACGCCGGACAGGGGAACACAGATACGCAGTATTTT. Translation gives CSVDAGQGNTDTQYF.

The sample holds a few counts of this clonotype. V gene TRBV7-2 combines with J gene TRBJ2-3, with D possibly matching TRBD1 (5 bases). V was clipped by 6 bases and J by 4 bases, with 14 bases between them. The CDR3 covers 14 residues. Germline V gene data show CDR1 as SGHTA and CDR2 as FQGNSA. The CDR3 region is CASRKDSGSDTQYF. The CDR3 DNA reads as TGTGCCAGCAGGAAGGATTCAGGGTCAGATACGCAGTATTTT.

In DNA form, the CDR3 reads TGCAGTGCTAGAGGACAGGATTCGGGGGAGCAGTACTTC. As protein: CSARGQDSGEQYF. The V call is TRBV20-1, the J call TRBJ2-7, with D maybe TRBD1 (6 bases). This CDR3 contains 13 residues. V was trimmed by 1 base and J by 7 bases, leaving 14 bases between them. Germline lookup yields CDR1 DFQATT and CDR2 SNEGSKA (reference sequence).